This T cell receptor (beta chain) derives from a study of shared clonotypes between healthy human individuals. Study-wide points: Clonotype sharing across donors was expected to vary with sequencing depth.

Note on this clone: Its antigen is unknown.

TCRdb keeps only in-frame clones here, not all; method: immunoSEQ multiplex PCR. The data show roughly 2,300,000 clones, just under 95% seen once. V dropped 2 bases and J dropped 4; count of bases not matched to a gene: 10. This CDR3 is built from 16 residues. Germline V CDR1 and CDR2: SGHNT, YYREEE (reference sequence). Sequenced sample: naive CD4+ T cells from PBMCs. The sample's subset: CD45RA+ positively selected. V gene TRBV5-4 combines with J gene TRBJ1-2; 8 bases are a match to TRBD1. This TCR derives from a man between 18 and 29 years old in good health. Some clones in this sample may be carry-over from other donors' samples. The CDR3 DNA follows: TGTGCCAGCAGCTTTAGACAGGGGTCCTATGGCTATGGCTACACCTTC. Translating gives CASSFRQGSYGYGYTF.